The 24 T cell receptor beta chains below come from one sample, sequenced in a study of blood T cell repertoires in COVID-19. Some clones are missing from TCRdb's copy, which holds only in-frame ones; the method was immunoSEQ multiplex PCR. The sample holds 70,000 to 85,000 clones, around 82% seen once. The specimen was peripheral blood. The receptor set was obtained from a man in his fifties or sixties with acute or convalescent COVID-19.

This clone was seen a single time. The chain employs TRBV7-9 and TRBJ1-2; D not certain. The CDR3 runs to 14 residues. Germline V gives CDR1 SEHNR, CDR2 FQNEAQ (reference sequence). Trimming removed 11 bases from V and 6 bases from J, with 22 bases in between. The CDR3 nucleotides are TGTGCCGGCATGGGAGACGCTCCTGGGGATGGCTACACCTTC. Translation: CAGMGDAPGDGYTF.

CDR3 loop: CASSQGGLAGGVGELFF. CDR3 DNA sequence: TGCGCCAGCAGCCAAGGGGGACTAGCGGGAGGAGTCGGGGAGCTGTTTTTT. V usage is TRBV4-1 and J usage is TRBJ2-2; 15 bases match TRBD2. This CDR3 has 17 residues. CDR1 MGHRA and CDR2 YSYEKL come from the germline V gene. J lost 7 bases, V lost 1 base, and 4 bases had no gene match.

The chain recombines TRBV7-3 with TRBJ2-3, with D hard to call. The CDR3 totals 16 residues. V was trimmed by 0 bases and J by 1 base, leaving 11 bases between them. Looked up from germline, CDR1 is SGHTA and CDR2 is FQGTGA. CDR3 DNA sequence: TGTGCCAGCAGCTTAACATCTGGAGAAGGCACAGATACGCAGTATTTT. It translates to CASSLTSGEGTDTQYF.

The genes are TRBV12-3 or TRBV12-4 and TRBJ2-7; TRBD1 agrees at 7 bases. The CDR3 runs 13 residues. V dropped 5 bases and J dropped 6; count of bases not matched to a gene: 7. This chain's CDR3 is CASSPRQGSEQYF. For the CDR3, the DNA is TGTGCCAGCAGTCCGAGACAGGGATCCGAGCAGTACTTC.

This clone was seen only once. The chain links TRBV21-1 to TRBJ1-2; the DNA was not compared with TRBD1, the D call given in the table. TRBV21-1 is deemed a pseudogene. The CDR3 length is 15 residues. CDR3 in amino acids: CASSKADIIRNGYTF. The DNA of the CDR3 is TGTGCCAGCAGCAAAGCAGACATTATTCGTAATGGCTACACCTTC.

This clone came up once. One junction end does not reproduce the germline sequence, and a read error may be involved. This specimen includes other DNA sequences encoding the same CDR3. The V and J genes are TRBV19 and TRBJ1-4; D uncertain. CDR1 and CDR2 from the germline V gene are LNHDA and SQIVND (reference sequence). The CDR3 loop spans 14 amino acids. The CDR3 nucleotides read TGTGCCAGTAAAGGAGTTGCAACTAATGAAAAACTATTTTTT. Protein sequence: CASKGVATNEKLFF.

Notes on this clone: The junction differs from germline at one of its ends, possibly a read error. This chain uses TRBV6-5 with TRBJ2-7; D call uncertain. The CDR3 runs 10 residues. Germline V CDR1 and CDR2: MNHEY, SVGAGI. CDR3 region: CASSPPGPHF. The DNA of the CDR3 is TGTGCCAGCAGTCCCCCGGGTCCCCATTTC.

The chain carries TRBV7-9 and TRBJ2-7; 8 positions match TRBD2. In germline, CDR1 is SEHNR, CDR2 FQNEAQ (reference sequence). CDR3 length: 15 residues. After removal of 4 bases from V and 6 bases from J, the junction contained 11 bases not matched to a gene. The CDR3 bases are TGTGCCAGCAGCTCGATCGGGGTAGCGGGAATCGAGCAGTACTTC. Residues: CASSSIGVAGIEQYF.

This rearrangement joins TRBV29-1 to TRBJ1-2, with 9 bases matching TRBD1. Germline values: CDR1 SQVTM, CDR2 ANQGSEA. V was clipped by 6 bases and J by 4 bases; unmatched bases: 6. CDR3 length: 13 residues. CDR3 protein: CSVWGQGTYGYTF. CDR3 in DNA: TGCAGCGTCTGGGGACAGGGTACCTATGGCTACACCTTC.

The chain recombines TRBV19 with TRBJ2-1, with 9 bases that match TRBD2. V dropped 4 bases and J dropped 7; count of bases not matched to a gene: 20. The CDR3 is made up of 19 amino acids. Germline V CDR1 and CDR2: LNHDA, SQIVND (reference sequence). Here the CDR3 reads CASSTSGVSRGGAGNEQFF. The CDR3 nucleotides read TGTGCCAGTAGTACCTCGGGAGTTTCTCGCGGGGGGGCCGGGAATGAGCAGTTCTTC.

The chain couples TRBV7-2 to TRBJ2-1, with 7 bases that match TRBD1. This CDR3 spans 12 amino acids. Germline V gives CDR1 SGHTA, CDR2 FQGNSA. With V trimmed by 1 base and J by 15 bases, 6 bases remained unmatched. The CDR3 nucleotides are TGTGCCAGCAGCTTAGGCAGGGGGTCCCCGTTCTTC. Translation gives CASSLGRGSPFF.

The genes are TRBV18 and TRBJ2-7, with TRBD1 matching over 10 bases. The CDR3 is 15 residues long. The trim removed 3 bases at V and 4 bases at J, leaving 6 bases unmatched. CDR1 is KGHSH and CDR2 is LQKENI in the germline V gene. The CDR3 reads CASSPPGTGAYEQYF. The CDR3 region has the DNA TGTGCCAGCTCACCCCCCGGGACAGGGGCATACGAGCAGTACTTC.

V is TRBV10-2 and J is TRBJ2-7; possible D gene TRBD2, 6 bases. The germline V gene has CDR1 WSHSY and CDR2 SAAADI. The CDR3 extends over 14 amino acids. V was trimmed by 3 bases and J by 1 base, leaving 10 bases between them. The CDR3 loop is CASSDGGVSYEQYF. DNA for the CDR3: TGCGCCAGCAGTGACGGCGGGGTATCCTACGAGCAGTACTTC.

The chain uses TRBV5-6 and TRBJ1-4, with 10 bases lining up with TRBD1. CDR3 length: 16 amino acids. Trimming at V came to 6 bases and at J to 4 bases, leaving 9 bases not matched to a gene. In germline, CDR1 is SGHDT, CDR2 YYEEEE. CDR3 DNA sequence: TGTGCCAGCACCAAGGACAGGGGGACGGTTAATGAAAAACTGTTTTTT. It codes for CASTKDRGTVNEKLFF.

The chain joins TRBV11-1 to TRBJ2-7; TRBD1 aligns across 10 bases. V was clipped by 4 bases and J by 8 bases; unmatched bases: 5. The CDR3 loop spans 13 amino acids. CDR1 is SGHAT and CDR2 is FQDESV in the germline V gene (reference sequence). CDR3 loop: CASSWDRGEKQYF. As DNA, the CDR3 is TGTGCCAGCAGCTGGGACAGGGGTGAGAAGCAGTACTTC. Variable domain in full (rest from reference TRBV11-1 and TRBJ2-7): EAEVAQSPRYKITEKSQAVAFWCDPISGHATLYWYRQILGQGPELLVQFQDESVVDDSQLPKDRFSAERLKGVDSTLKIQPAELGDSAMYLCASSWDRGEKQYFGPGTRLTVT.

The chain couples TRBV7-8 to TRBJ1-1; 9 bases are shared with TRBD1. This CDR3 comprises 15 residues. The junction had 7 bases not matched to a gene; V was cut back by 4 bases and J by 4 bases. The germline V gene has CDR1 SGHVS and CDR2 FQNEAQ. The CDR3: CASSSRTGGGTEAFF. The CDR3 DNA reads TGTGCCAGCAGCTCCCGAACAGGGGGCGGCACTGAAGCTTTCTTT.

V usage is TRBV12-5 and J usage is TRBJ2-1; 7 bases agree with TRBD1. The V and J ends lost 6 bases and 8 bases, in that order; junction bases with no gene match: 7. In germline, CDR1 is LGHNT, CDR2 FRNRAP. The CDR3 loop spans 13 amino acids. DNA for the CDR3: TGTGCTAGTGGCCCCGACAGGGCTTATGAGCAGTTCTTC. Encoded protein: CASGPDRAYEQFF.

The chain recombines TRBV3-1 (or the pseudogene TRBV3-2) with TRBJ2-3, with 10 bases that match TRBD2. Losses at the gene ends were 2 bases for V and 5 bases for J; bases not matched to a gene: 4. This CDR3 is built from 15 residues. Germline V gene lookup returns CDR1 LGHDT and CDR2 YNNKEL (reference sequence). The CDR3 sequence is CASSQMSSGRDTQYF. The CDR3 DNA reads as TGTGCCAGCAGCCAAATGTCTAGCGGGAGAGATACGCAGTATTTT.

The chain couples TRBV7-9 to TRBJ1-1, with D hard to call. The length of the CDR3 is 12 residues. V dropped 7 bases and J dropped 12 bases, with 18 bases sitting between them. Germline assignment: CDR1 SEHNR and CDR2 FQNEAQ (reference sequence). CDR3 nucleotides: TGTGCCAGCACCACCGGACCCGGGAGGCCTTTCTTT. Translated: CASTTGPGRPFF.

This clone was detected a few times. The chain joins TRBV14 to TRBJ2-2; no clear D. The V end lost 0 bases, the J end lost 9 bases, and 8 bases lay between the germline ends. Looked up from germline, CDR1 is SGHDN and CDR2 is FVKESK. This CDR3 region has 13 residues. Here the CDR3 DNA reads TGTGCCAGCAGCCAAGATTGGGCGAGGGAGCTGTTTTTT. Translating it yields CASSQDWARELFF.

The rearrangement uses TRBV6-2 or TRBV6-3 and TRBJ2-1, with 7 bases lining up with TRBD1. Germline V gene data show CDR1 as MNHEY and CDR2 as SVGEGT. The length of the CDR3 is 17 residues. Trimming cost V 5 bases and J 4 bases; bases outside gene matches: 14. The CDR3 reads CASSTHDRVGAYNEQFF. As DNA, the CDR3 is TGTGCCAGCAGTACCCATGACAGGGTAGGTGCGTACAATGAGCAGTTCTTC.

J is TRBJ1-3 and V is TRBV19; possible D gene TRBD1, 6 bases. V was trimmed by 6 bases and J by 0 bases, leaving 12 bases between them. Germline V CDR1 and CDR2: LNHDA, SQIVND (reference sequence). This CDR3 comprises 15 residues. CDR3 loop: CASRNSDSSGNTIYF. The CDR3 bases are TGTGCCAGTAGGAACTCGGACAGCTCTGGAAACACCATATATTTT.

CDR3 nucleotide sequence: TGTGCCAGCAATAATCAGTGGAACACTGAAGCTTTCTTT. Amino acid sequence: CASNNQWNTEAFF. This chain uses TRBV6-5 with TRBJ1-1; D is uncertain. The CDR3 loop spans 13 amino acids. Trimming shortened V by 7 bases and J by 1 base, and 10 bases separated the two germline ends. Germline V gene lookup returns CDR1 MNHEY and CDR2 SVGAGI.

This clone appeared a single time. The chain employs TRBV4-2 and TRBJ2-3; 7 bases map to TRBD1. Germline trimming cut 0 bases from V and 3 bases from J; bases unmatched to any gene: 3. From germline, CDR1 is LGHNA and CDR2 YNFKEQ. The CDR3 loop spans 15 amino acids. CDR3 amino acids: CASSQDPGGTDTQYF. In nucleotides, the CDR3 is TGTGCCAGCAGCCAAGACCCAGGGGGAACAGATACGCAGTATTTT.